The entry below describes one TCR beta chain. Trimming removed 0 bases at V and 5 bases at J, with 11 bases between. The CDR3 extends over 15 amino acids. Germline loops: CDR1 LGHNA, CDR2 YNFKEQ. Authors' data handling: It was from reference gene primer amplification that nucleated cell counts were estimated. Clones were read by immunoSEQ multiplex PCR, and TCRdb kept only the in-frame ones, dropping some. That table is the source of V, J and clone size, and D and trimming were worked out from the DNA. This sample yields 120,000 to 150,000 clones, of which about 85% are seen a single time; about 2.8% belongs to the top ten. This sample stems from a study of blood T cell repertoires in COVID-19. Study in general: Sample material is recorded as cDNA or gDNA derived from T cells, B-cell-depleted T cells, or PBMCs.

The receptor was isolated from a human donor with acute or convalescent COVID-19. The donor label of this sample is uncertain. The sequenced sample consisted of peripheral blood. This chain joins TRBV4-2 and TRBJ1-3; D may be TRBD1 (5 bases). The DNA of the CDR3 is TGTGCCAGCAGCCAAGATGAAGGGGCGCGAAACACCATATATTTT. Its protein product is CASSQDEGARNTIYF.